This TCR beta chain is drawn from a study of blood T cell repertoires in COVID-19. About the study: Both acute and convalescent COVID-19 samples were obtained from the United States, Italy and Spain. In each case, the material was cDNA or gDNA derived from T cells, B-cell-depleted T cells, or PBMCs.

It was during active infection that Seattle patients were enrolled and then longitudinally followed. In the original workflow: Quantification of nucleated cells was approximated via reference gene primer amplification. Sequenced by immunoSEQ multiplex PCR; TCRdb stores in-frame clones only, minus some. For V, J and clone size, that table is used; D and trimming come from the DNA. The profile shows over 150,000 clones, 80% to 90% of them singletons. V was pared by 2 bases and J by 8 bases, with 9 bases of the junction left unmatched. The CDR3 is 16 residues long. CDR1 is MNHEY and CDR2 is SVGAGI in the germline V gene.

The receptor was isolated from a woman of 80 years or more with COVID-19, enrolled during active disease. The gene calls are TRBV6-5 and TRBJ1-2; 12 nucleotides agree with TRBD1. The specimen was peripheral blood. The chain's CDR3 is CASSYMGTGGAQGYTF. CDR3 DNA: TGTGCCAGCAGTTACATGGGGACAGGGGGCGCTCAGGGCTACACCTTC.